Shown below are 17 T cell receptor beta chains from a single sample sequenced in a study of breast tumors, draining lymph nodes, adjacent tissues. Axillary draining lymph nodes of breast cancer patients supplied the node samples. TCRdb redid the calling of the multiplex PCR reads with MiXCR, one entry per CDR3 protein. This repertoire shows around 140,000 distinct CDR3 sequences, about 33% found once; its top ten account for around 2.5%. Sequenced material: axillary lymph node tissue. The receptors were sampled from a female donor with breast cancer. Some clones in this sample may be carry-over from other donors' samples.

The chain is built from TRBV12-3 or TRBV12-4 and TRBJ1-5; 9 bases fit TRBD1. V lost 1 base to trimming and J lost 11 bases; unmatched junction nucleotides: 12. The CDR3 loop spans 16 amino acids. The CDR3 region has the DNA TGTGCCAGCAGTTTAGACGACAGGGGGTCTTCGGAGACCCAGCATTTT. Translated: CASSLDDRGSSETQHF.

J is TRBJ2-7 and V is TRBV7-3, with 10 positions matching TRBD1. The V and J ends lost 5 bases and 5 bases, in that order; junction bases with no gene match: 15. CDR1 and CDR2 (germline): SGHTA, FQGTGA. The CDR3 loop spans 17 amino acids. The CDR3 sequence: CASSARDRGWGKNEQYF. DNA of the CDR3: TGTGCCAGCAGCGCACGGGACAGGGGTTGGGGGAAGAACGAGCAGTACTTC.

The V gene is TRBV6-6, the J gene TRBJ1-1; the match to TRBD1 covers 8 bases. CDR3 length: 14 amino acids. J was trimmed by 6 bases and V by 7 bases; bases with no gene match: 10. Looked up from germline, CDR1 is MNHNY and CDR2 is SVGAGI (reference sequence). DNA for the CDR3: TGTGCCAGCACCCCTGGACAGGGTTGGGCTGAAGCTTTCTTT. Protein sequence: CASTPGQGWAEAFF.

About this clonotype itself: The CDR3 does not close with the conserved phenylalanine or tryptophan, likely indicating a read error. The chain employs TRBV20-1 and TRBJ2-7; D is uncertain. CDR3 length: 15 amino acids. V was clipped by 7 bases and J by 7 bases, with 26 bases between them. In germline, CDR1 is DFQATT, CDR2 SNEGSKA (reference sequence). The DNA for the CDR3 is TGCAGTGTTGGAGACCCCCGGGCCCCAGAGTGGGAGCAGTACCTC. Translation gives CSVGDPRAPEWEQYL.

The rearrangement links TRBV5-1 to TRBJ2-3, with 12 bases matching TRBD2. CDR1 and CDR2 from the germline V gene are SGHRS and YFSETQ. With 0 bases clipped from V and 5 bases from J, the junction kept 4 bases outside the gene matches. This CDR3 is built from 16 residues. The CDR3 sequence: CASSLGPSGRGDTQYF. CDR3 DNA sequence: TGCGCCAGCAGCTTGGGGCCTAGCGGGAGGGGAGATACGCAGTATTTT.

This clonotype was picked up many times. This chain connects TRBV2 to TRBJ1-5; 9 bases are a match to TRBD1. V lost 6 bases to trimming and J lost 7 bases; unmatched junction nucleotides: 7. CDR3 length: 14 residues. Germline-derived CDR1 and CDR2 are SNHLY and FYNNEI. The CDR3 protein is CASSKTGGGQPQHF. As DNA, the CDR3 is TGTGCCAGCAGCAAAACAGGGGGCGGGCAGCCCCAGCATTTT.

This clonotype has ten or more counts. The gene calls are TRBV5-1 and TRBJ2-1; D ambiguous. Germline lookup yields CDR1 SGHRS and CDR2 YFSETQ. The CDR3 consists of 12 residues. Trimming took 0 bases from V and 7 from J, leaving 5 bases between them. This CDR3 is CASSLEGNEQFF. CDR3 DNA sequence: TGCGCCAGCAGCTTGGAGGGAAATGAGCAGTTCTTC.

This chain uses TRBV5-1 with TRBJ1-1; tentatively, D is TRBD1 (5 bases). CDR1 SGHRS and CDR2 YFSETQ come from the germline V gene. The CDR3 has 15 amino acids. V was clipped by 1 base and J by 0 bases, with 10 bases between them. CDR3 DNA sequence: TGCGCCAGCAGCTTGTCATCAGGGATGAACACTGAAGCTTTCTTT. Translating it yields CASSLSSGMNTEAFF.

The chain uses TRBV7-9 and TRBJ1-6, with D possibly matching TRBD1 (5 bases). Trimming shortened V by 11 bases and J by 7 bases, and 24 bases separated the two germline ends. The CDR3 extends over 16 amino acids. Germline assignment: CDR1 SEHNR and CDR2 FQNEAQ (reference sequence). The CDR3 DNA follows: TGTGCCGGCGGCGGGAAGTGGGGGGGGGAGAATTCACCCCTCCACTTT. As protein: CAGGGKWGGENSPLHF.

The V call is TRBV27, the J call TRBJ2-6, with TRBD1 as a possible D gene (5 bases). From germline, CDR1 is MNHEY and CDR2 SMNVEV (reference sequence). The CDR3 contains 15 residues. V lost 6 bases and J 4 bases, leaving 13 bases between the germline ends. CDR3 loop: CASSPLGAGANVLTF. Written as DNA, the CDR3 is TGTGCCAGCAGCCCCCTAGGGGCGGGGGCCAACGTCCTGACTTTC.

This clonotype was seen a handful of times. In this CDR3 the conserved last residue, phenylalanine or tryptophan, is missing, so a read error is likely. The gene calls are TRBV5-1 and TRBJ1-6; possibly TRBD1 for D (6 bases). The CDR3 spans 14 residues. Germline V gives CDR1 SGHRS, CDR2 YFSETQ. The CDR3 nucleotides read TGCGCCAGCAGCTTGACAGGGACTAATTCCCCCCTCCACTCT. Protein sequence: CASSLTGTNSPLHS.

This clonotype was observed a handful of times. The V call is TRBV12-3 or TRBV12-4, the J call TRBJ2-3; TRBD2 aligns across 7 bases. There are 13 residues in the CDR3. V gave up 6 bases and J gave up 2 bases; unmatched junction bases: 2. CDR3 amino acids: CASRGGVTDTQYF. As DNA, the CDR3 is TGTGCCAGCAGGGGGGGGGTCACAGATACGCAGTATTTT.

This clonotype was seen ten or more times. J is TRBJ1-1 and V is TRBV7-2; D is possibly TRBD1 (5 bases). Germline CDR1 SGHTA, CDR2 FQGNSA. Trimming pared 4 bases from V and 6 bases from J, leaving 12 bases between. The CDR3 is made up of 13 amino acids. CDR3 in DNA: TGTGCCAGCAGCTCAGGGATGGTGGCTGAAGCTTTCTTT. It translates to CASSSGMVAEAFF.

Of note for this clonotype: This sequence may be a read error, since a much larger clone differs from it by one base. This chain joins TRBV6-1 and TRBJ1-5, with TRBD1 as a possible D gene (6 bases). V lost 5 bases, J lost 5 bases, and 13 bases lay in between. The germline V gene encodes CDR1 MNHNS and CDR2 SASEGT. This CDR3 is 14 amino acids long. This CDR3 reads CASSYAAGDQPQHF. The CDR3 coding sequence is TGTGCCAGCAGTTACGCTGCAGGGGATCAGCCCCAGCATTTT.

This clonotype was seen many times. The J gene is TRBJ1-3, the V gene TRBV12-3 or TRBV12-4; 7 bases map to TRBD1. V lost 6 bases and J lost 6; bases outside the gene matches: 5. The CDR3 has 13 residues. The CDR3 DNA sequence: TGTGCCAGCAGGAATCAGGGGGAAAACACCATATATTTT. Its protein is CASRNQGENTIYF.

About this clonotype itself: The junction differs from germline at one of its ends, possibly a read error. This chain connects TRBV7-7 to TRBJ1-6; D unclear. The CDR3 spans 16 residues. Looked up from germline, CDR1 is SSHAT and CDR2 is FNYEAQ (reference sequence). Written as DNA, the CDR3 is TGTGCTAGCAGCAGTGAAGATGGACTTAATAATTCACCCCTCCACTTT. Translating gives CASSSEDGLNNSPLHF.

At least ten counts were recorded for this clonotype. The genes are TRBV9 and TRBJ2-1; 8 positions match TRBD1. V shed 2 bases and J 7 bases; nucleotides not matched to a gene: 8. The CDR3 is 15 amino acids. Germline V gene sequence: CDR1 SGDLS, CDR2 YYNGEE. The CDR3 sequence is CASSVQGAISNEQFF. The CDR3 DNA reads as TGTGCCAGCAGCGTCCAGGGGGCGATTTCTAATGAGCAGTTCTTC.